This T cell receptor (beta chain) appears in the sequencing data of a study of T cell repertoires in ileal Crohn's disease. The germline gives CDR1 SGDLS, CDR2 YYNGEE. V was clipped by 0 bases and J by 6 bases; unmatched bases: 7. The CDR3 is 16 amino acids. A remark on this clone: The antigen remains unidentified.

Study-level results: Active smokers at surgery had more clonal expansions than non-smokers.

TCRdb keeps only in-frame clones here, not all; method: immunoSEQ multiplex PCR. The data hold approximately 17,000 clones, with around four fifths observed a single time. Sequencing was done on a sample of ileal tissue. The source is an adult with Crohn's disease. The J gene is TRBJ2-1, the V gene TRBV9; 9 bases are a match to TRBD2. The CDR3 DNA is TGTGCCAGCAGCGTAGTGTACAGCGGGGGGAGCAATGAGCAGTTCTTC. Amino acid sequence: CASSVVYSGGSNEQFF. Full variable domain (outside the CDR3, taken from reference TRBV9 and TRBJ2-1): DSGVTQTPKHLITATGQRVTLRCSPRSGDLSVYWYQQSLDQGLQFLIQYYNGEERAKGNILERFSAQQFPDLHSELNLSSLELGDSALYFCASSVVYSGGSNEQFFGPGTRLTVL.